Following are 30 T cell receptor beta chains from one sample sequenced in a study of T cell responses to AZD1222 COVID-19 vaccine. Measured with immunoSEQ multiplex PCR; TCRdb has only the in-frame clones, and not every one. The sample yields around 80,000 clones, more than 85% seen once. Sequences were derived from peripheral blood, sampled 28 days after the second AZD1222 dose. Every receptor here comes from an adult who received the AZD1222 COVID-19 vaccine.

The chain is built from TRBV5-1 and TRBJ2-2; D remains ambiguous. Germline V gene lookup returns CDR1 SGHRS and CDR2 YFSETQ. The germline V and J ends were trimmed by 4 bases and 9 bases, with 19 bases remaining between them. The CDR3 length is 15 residues. In nucleotides, the CDR3 is TGCGCCAGCAGCCTTAGTGAAGGGCAAGTCCGGGAGCTGTTTTTT. It is translated as CASSLSEGQVRELFF.

V and J are TRBV2 and TRBJ1-5; 7 bases agree with TRBD1. The length of the CDR3 is 15 residues. Looked up from germline, CDR1 is SNHLY and CDR2 is FYNNEI. The ends lost 6 bases at V and 0 bases at J; junction bases unmatched: 5. In DNA, the CDR3 is TGTGCCAGCAGCAAACAGGGGACTAGCAATCAGCCCCAGCATTTT. Translating it yields CASSKQGTSNQPQHF.

The J gene is TRBJ2-1, the V gene TRBV6-4; D is possibly TRBD2 (6 bases). Trimming took 1 base from V and 15 from J, leaving 16 bases between them. Germline CDR1 MRHNA, CDR2 SNTAGT. The CDR3 is 13 residues long. The CDR3 DNA follows: TGTGCCAGCAGTGACTTTCAGGGAGGCGTTCCGTTCTTC. It codes for CASSDFQGGVPFF.

The chain carries TRBV10-3 and TRBJ2-1; 8 nucleotides match TRBD2. The germline CDR1 and CDR2 sequences are ENHRY and SYGVKD. The ends lost 8 bases at V and 5 bases at J; junction bases unmatched: 2. CDR3 length: 12 residues. The CDR3 region has the DNA TGTGCCATCGCGACTAGCGACAATGAGCAGTTCTTC. The encoded protein is CAIATSDNEQFF.

V usage is TRBV19 and J usage is TRBJ2-2; 10 nucleotides align to TRBD2. The germline V gene has CDR1 LNHDA and CDR2 SQIVND (reference sequence). The V gene end was trimmed by 1 base and the J gene end by 4 bases; junction bases not matched to a gene: 3. The CDR3 loop spans 16 amino acids. The CDR3 reads CASSIGLAGATGELFF. CDR3 DNA: TGTGCCAGTAGTATAGGACTAGCGGGTGCCACCGGGGAGCTGTTTTTT.

V gene TRBV19 combines with J gene TRBJ2-3, with 12 bases lining up with TRBD2. CDR3 size: 17 residues. V shed 5 bases, J shed 2 bases, and the junction held 8 bases outside the gene matches. Germline-derived CDR1 and CDR2 are LNHDA and SQIVND (reference sequence). Written as DNA, the CDR3 is TGTGCCAGTAGTGGAGGGGCTAGCGGGAGGGCCACAGATACGCAGTATTTT. This codes for CASSGGASGRATDTQYF.

The rearrangement joins TRBV5-6 to TRBJ2-3; no reliable D call. The ends were cut back, 3 bases at V and 1 base at J, with 12 bases in the middle. The V gene's germline CDR1 is SGHDT and CDR2 YYEEEE. CDR3 length: 15 residues. CDR3 sequence: CASSYRSTGTDTQYF. The CDR3 DNA follows: TGTGCCAGCAGCTACCGGTCGACGGGCACAGATACGCAGTATTTT.

Remarks on this clone: At one of its ends the junction is not consistent with the germline gene, which may arise from a read error. This sample includes further DNA sequences coding for the same CDR3. V usage is TRBV6-5 and J usage is TRBJ1-2; 7 bases map to TRBD1. The CDR3 is made up of 15 amino acids. The germline V gene has CDR1 MNHEY and CDR2 SVGAGI. CDR3 nucleotide sequence: TGTGCCAGCAGTTACTCGAACAGGGGAAAGCTTGGCTACACCTTT. Translating gives CASSYSNRGKLGYTF.

The chain is built from TRBV6-2 or TRBV6-3 and TRBJ2-1; weak D call: TRBD2 (6 bases). Germline lookup yields CDR1 MNHEY and CDR2 SVGEGT. The CDR3 is 17 residues long. V was pared by 4 bases and J by 3 bases, with 19 bases between. The CDR3 region is CASSSPLPSVIYNEQFF. CDR3 nucleotide sequence: TGTGCCAGCAGTTCCCCTCTTCCTAGCGTTATCTACAATGAGCAGTTCTTC.

This chain uses TRBV14 with TRBJ1-6, with D perhaps matching TRBD1 (5 bases). The germline gives CDR1 SGHDN, CDR2 FVKESK. The V gene lost 4 bases and the J gene lost 7 bases, with 20 bases spanning the gap. This CDR3 comprises 17 residues. The chain's CDR3 is CASSRSLPGTTNSPLHF. The CDR3 region has the DNA TGTGCCAGCAGCCGATCCCTCCCCGGGACCACCAATTCACCCCTCCACTTT.

The chain employs TRBV7-2 and TRBJ2-1, with a possible D match to TRBD1 (5 bases). The germline gives CDR1 SGHTA, CDR2 FQGNSA. V gave up 4 bases and J gave up 9 bases, with 10 bases separating them. The CDR3 loop spans 12 amino acids. CDR3 loop: CASSYRHGEQFF. CDR3 in DNA: TGTGCCAGCAGCTACAGGCACGGTGAGCAGTTCTTC.

The rearrangement uses TRBV5-1 and TRBJ1-4; 8 bases fit TRBD1. With V trimmed by 4 bases and J by 1 base, 6 bases remained unmatched. Germline lookup yields CDR1 SGHRS and CDR2 YFSETQ. This CDR3 contains 16 residues. The CDR3 sequence is CASSPGQVGTNEKLFF. CDR3 DNA: TGCGCCAGCAGCCCGGGACAGGTGGGAACTAATGAAAAACTGTTTTTT.

The V and J genes are TRBV2 and TRBJ2-2; maybe TRBD1 (6 bases). CDR1 SNHLY and CDR2 FYNNEI come from the germline V gene. The CDR3 extends over 15 amino acids. Trimming removed 8 bases from V and 0 bases from J, with 13 bases in between. CDR3 sequence (DNA): TGTGCCAGCCAAGCCGGGACAACGAACACCGGGGAGCTGTTTTTT. Residues: CASQAGTTNTGELFF.

The chain employs TRBV7-2 and TRBJ1-3; the D is unclear. CDR1 SGHTA and CDR2 FQGNSA come from the germline V gene. CDR3 size: 15 residues. Trimming left V 4 bases short and J 2 bases short, with 12 bases between. The CDR3 DNA sequence: TGTGCCAGCAGCTCCCAATGGAGTGCTGGAAACACCATATATTTT. This sequence encodes CASSSQWSAGNTIYF. Together with reference TRBV7-2 and TRBJ1-3, the CDR3 gives the full variable domain: GAGVSQSPSNKVTEKGKDVELRCDPISGHTALYWYRQSLGQGLEFLIYFQGNSAPDKSGLPSDRFSAERTGGSVSTLTIQRTQQEDSAVYLCASSSQWSAGNTIYFGEGSWLTVV.

CDR3 in amino acids: CASSGRRGSYEQYF. The CDR3 DNA reads TGTGCCAGCAGCGGGAGGCGGGGATCCTACGAGCAGTACTTC. The chain recombines TRBV6-2 or TRBV6-3 with TRBJ2-7; TRBD2 matches at 7 bases. CDR3 length: 14 residues. Germline CDR1 and CDR2: MNHEY and SVGEGT. J gave up 1 base and V 6 bases, and 6 bases lay outside the gene matches.

The chain employs TRBV7-9 and TRBJ2-4; the D call may be TRBD1 or TRBD2 (6 bases each). CDR3 length: 15 amino acids. The V and J ends lost 1 base and 3 bases respectively, with 10 bases between them. Germline CDR1 reads SEHNR; CDR2 reads FQNEAQ (reference sequence). This CDR3 reads CASSLEGGVKNIQYF. CDR3 nucleotide sequence: TGTGCCAGCAGCTTAGAGGGGGGAGTCAAAAACATTCAGTACTTC.

The chain joins TRBV7-8 to TRBJ1-3; 8 bases agree with TRBD1. V was pared by 0 bases and J by 4 bases, with 5 bases of the junction left unmatched. Germline V lookup: CDR1 SGHVS, CDR2 FQNEAQ. The CDR3 extends over 16 amino acids. The CDR3 spells CASSLARTGQGNTIYF. CDR3 DNA: TGTGCCAGCAGCTTAGCGAGGACAGGGCAGGGAAACACCATATATTTT.

This clone was counted once. This chain links TRBV5-1 with TRBJ2-7, with 7 bases lining up with TRBD2. CDR3 length: 22 amino acids. The J segment lost 2 bases and the V segment lost 0 bases, leaving 26 bases of the junction unmatched. Germline CDR1 is SGHRS and CDR2 is YFSETQ. CDR3: CASSLGGGRALLPGPLPYEQYF. The CDR3 DNA sequence: TGCGCCAGCAGCTTGGGGGGGGGTAGAGCCCTTTTGCCGGGGCCCTTACCCTACGAGCAGTACTTC.

Here the CDR3 DNA reads TGTGCCAGCAATGACAGGCTGAACACTGAAGCTTTCTTT. Amino acids: CASNDRLNTEAFF. The V gene is TRBV11-1, the J gene TRBJ1-1; possible D gene TRBD1, 6 bases. V was shortened by 7 bases and J by 0 bases, with 9 bases between the two germline ends. The CDR3 runs 13 residues. From germline, CDR1 is SGHAT and CDR2 FQDESV (reference sequence).

The chain links TRBV20-1 to TRBJ2-3; D not resolved. Per germline, CDR1 DFQATT and CDR2 SNEGSKA (reference sequence). The length of the CDR3 is 11 residues. The V end lost 6 bases, the J end lost 7 bases, and 11 bases lay between the germline ends. CDR3 residues: CSAESLHTQYF. In DNA form, the CDR3 reads TGCAGTGCCGAATCCCTGCATACGCAGTATTTT.

This clone occurred a few times. The CDR3 DNA reads TGTGCCAGCAGCTTGATAGGGGCCGAGCAGTACTTC. Its translation: CASSLIGAEQYF. The rearrangement links TRBV5-4 to TRBJ2-7, with D perhaps matching TRBD1 (5 bases). CDR1 is SGHNT, CDR2 YYREEE, per germline (reference sequence). V lost 1 base to trimming and J lost 6 bases, with 8 bases between them. The CDR3 is made up of 12 amino acids.

V gene TRBV10-3 combines with J gene TRBJ2-7; D is possibly TRBD1 or TRBD2 (6 bases each). V lost 6 bases, J lost 2 bases, and 14 bases lay in between. The germline V gene encodes CDR1 ENHRY and CDR2 SYGVKD. This CDR3 has 14 amino acids. DNA for the CDR3: TGTGCCATCAGGGGGGCGCCTAGCGCCTACGAGCAGTACTTC. Residues: CAIRGAPSAYEQYF.

The chain couples TRBV6-5 to TRBJ1-1, with D perhaps TRBD1 (5 bases). The length of the CDR3 is 14 residues. Per germline, CDR1 MNHEY and CDR2 SVGAGI. Trimming took 0 bases from V and 6 from J, leaving 11 bases between them. This chain's CDR3 is CASSYSGGTAEAFF. CDR3 nucleotide sequence: TGTGCCAGCAGTTACTCGGGGGGTACCGCTGAAGCTTTCTTT.

CDR3: CASSSASTGELFF. In DNA form, the CDR3 reads TGTGCCAGCAGTTCAGCAAGCACCGGGGAGCTGTTTTTT. V gene TRBV12-3 or TRBV12-4 combines with J gene TRBJ2-2; D not resolved. CDR3 length: 13 amino acids. The V and J ends lost 4 bases and 4 bases respectively, with 7 bases between them.

The chain carries TRBV30 and TRBJ2-1; D unresolved. Looked up from germline, CDR1 is GTSNPN and CDR2 is SVGIG (reference sequence). V was clipped by 3 bases and J by 7 bases, with 22 bases between them. The CDR3 is made up of 16 amino acids. The CDR3 loop is CAWRTGQNNIWNEQFF. The CDR3 nucleotides are TGTGCCTGGAGAACGGGTCAGAACAACATCTGGAATGAGCAGTTCTTC.

The gene calls are TRBV24-1 and TRBJ2-1; maybe TRBD1 (6 bases). Germline assignment: CDR1 KGHDR and CDR2 SFDVKD. This CDR3 has 15 residues. Trimming pared 3 bases from V and 8 bases from J, leaving 16 bases between. CDR3 nucleotide sequence: TGTGCCACCAGTGATCCAAGAGGACAGTACGATGAGCAGTTCTTC. Translating it yields CATSDPRGQYDEQFF.

The chain employs TRBV28 and TRBJ1-6; a weak D match, TRBD1 (6 bases). V was trimmed by 5 bases and J by 0 bases, leaving 11 bases between them. From germline, CDR1 is MDHEN and CDR2 SYDVKM. This CDR3 has 16 amino acids. The DNA of the CDR3 is TGTGCCAGCAGTCTAGGGGGGAGCTCCTATAATTCACCCCTCCACTTT. As protein: CASSLGGSSYNSPLHF.

The rearrangement uses TRBV14 and TRBJ2-1; TRBD1 matches 8 bases. CDR3 size: 18 residues. Trimming at V came to 2 bases and at J to 6 bases, leaving 15 bases not matched to a gene. The V gene's germline CDR1 is SGHDN and CDR2 FVKESK. The CDR3 spells CASSQIHLGDRRINEQFF. The DNA for the CDR3 is TGTGCCAGCAGCCAAATCCATCTGGGGGACAGGCGAATCAATGAGCAGTTCTTC.

The chain has TRBV6-2 or TRBV6-3 and TRBJ2-6; D is uncertain. V gave up 2 bases and J gave up 4 bases, with 9 bases separating them. Looked up from germline, CDR1 is MNHEY and CDR2 is SVGEGT. The CDR3 runs to 15 residues. The CDR3 sequence: CASSYREPGANVLTF. The CDR3 coding sequence is TGTGCCAGCAGTTACAGGGAACCCGGGGCCAACGTCCTGACTTTC.

The rearrangement uses TRBV5-5 and TRBJ1-2; 11 bases are a match to TRBD1. The CDR3 is 15 residues long. Unmatched junction bases numbered 4, after V lost 4 bases and J lost 2 bases. Germline loops: CDR1 SGHKS, CDR2 YYEKEE (reference sequence). CDR3 region: CASSIGQGANYGYTF. As DNA, the CDR3 is TGTGCCAGCAGCATAGGACAGGGGGCGAACTATGGCTACACCTTC. Complete variable domain (other parts from reference TRBV5-5 and TRBJ1-2): DAGVTQSPTHLIKTRGQQVTLRCSPISGHKSVSWYQQVLGQGPQFIFQYYEKEERGRGNFPDRFSARQFPNYSSELNVNALLLGDSALYLCASSIGQGANYGYTFGSGTRLTVV.